This T cell receptor (beta chain) was sequenced for a study of blood T cell repertoires in COVID-19. Study as a whole: Sites in the United States, Italy and Spain provided acute and convalescent COVID-19 samples. Sample material is recorded as cDNA or gDNA derived from T cells, B-cell-depleted T cells, or PBMCs.

In the authors' methods: For nucleated cells, counts were estimated from reference gene primer amplification. Clones were sequenced by immunoSEQ multiplex PCR, and TCRdb holds only the in-frame ones, with some missing. V and J calls plus clone size are reproduced from that table; the DNA served to infer D and trimming. The repertoire holds roughly 87,000 clones, with about two thirds as singletons. Germline values: CDR1 SGHKS, CDR2 YYEKEE (reference sequence). Trimming took 5 bases from V and 3 from J; bases not matched to a gene: 16. The length of the CDR3 is 17 residues. This TCR was recovered from a woman older than 75 with acute or convalescent COVID-19. V is TRBV5-5 and J is TRBJ1-2; 7 nucleotides match TRBD1. Sequencing was carried out using peripheral blood. In nucleotides, the CDR3 is TGTGCCAGCAGTTTTGCCTTAGGGGAGAGGGGGCACTATGGCTACACCTTC. This translates into CASSFALGERGHYGYTF.